The entry that follows covers one T cell receptor beta chain sequence. There is no known antigen for this receptor. No per-base quality is available; no much larger clone lies one base away. This entry belongs to a study of cytomegalovirus exposure and HLA in healthy donors (dated by TCRdb to 2015 to 2018). Background on the whole study: In an earlier analysis of under 750 of the donors, 276 Gb of sequence data and approximately 100 million unique TCR beta sequences from 180 million or so T cells were reported. An early release covering about 600 HLA-typed donors comprised around 300 gigabases of sequencing data and tens of millions of unique TCR sequences. The genetic ancestry cluster associated with self-reported Caucasian donors included 81% of the roughly 400 genotyped donors. The study aimed to test whether signatures of past pathogen exposure could be identified by cataloging public T cell receptors. Using immunosequencing, the study profiled T cell repertoires from fewer than 700 subjects and related those repertoires to cytomegalovirus serostatus. A separate validation cohort of 100 to 150 different subjects was used in addition to the roughly 720-subject first cohort. To predict cytomegalovirus infection status, the study combined high-throughput TCR immunosequencing, statistical association of individual TCRs with disease status, and machine learning. In a later analysis, previously published TCR beta repertoires from 666 donors were re-analyzed and high-resolution HLA genotyping was added so that TCR occurrence patterns could be studied. Rather than using new phenotypic data, the later analysis identified candidate immune exposures from TCR beta sequences and from how often those sequences occurred across donors. An earlier analysis of 587 of the donors used high-throughput TCR beta sequencing to judge whether each TCR beta V gene segment behaved as functional or pseudogenic. Alongside the repertoire data, information on donor age, sex, ethnicity and CMV serostatus was compiled. Genome-wide SNP genotypes for about three fifths of the 666 donors were used in a later genetic analysis, which treated that subset as a discovery cohort. All discovery cohort repertoires had been generated using a single sequencing platform. HLA typing covered class I and class II loci at four-digit resolution. Typing coverage varied by locus: roughly 620-640 donors for A, B, C, DRB1 and DQB1; roughly 520 for DQA1; over 600 for DPA1; more than 450 for DPB1. About 5 DR-DQ haplotypes were handled as single units for association and clustering, since linkage in the cohort was strong. Among around 400 genotyped donors of the cohort, an average of approximately 220,000 unique TCR beta nucleotide sequences was sequenced per donor, of which about 20% were non-productive.

The cohort was made up of about 670 healthy bone marrow donors. All cohort members were sampled while nominally healthy, although unrecorded immune exposures were likely present. The donor tested CMV seropositive and was one of the 289 seropositive cohort members. A peripheral blood sample was collected from each donor, and TCR beta sequencing was performed on peripheral blood mononuclear cells. The Qiagen DNeasy Blood Extraction Kit was used to extract genomic DNA from the blood cell samples. Study-level results and caveats: Across donors, most TCR sequences were observed very rarely, whereas some public TCRs were present in many individuals. In vitro tests confirmed that a few of the cytomegalovirus-associated TCR beta chains recognize cytomegalovirus antigens. In a later analysis, most CMV-associated TCR beta chains were found to appear HLA-restricted, with HLA associations seemingly driven largely by CMV exposure. A further reported finding was that TCR beta sequences accurately predicted the HLA-A and HLA-B alleles for most subjects in the first cohort. In a later analysis, several top co-occurrence clusters were reported to appear linked to parvovirus B19, influenza, CMV and Epstein-Barr virus. Assigning TCR associations to individual alleles was difficult when HLA alleles, especially DR and DQ, strongly co-occurred. The authors suggested that the approach could potentially be generalized to other disease states and immunological phenotypes. Roughly uniform sequencing depth across donors was assumed in presence/absence analyses, although this assumption may not hold. According to a later genetic analysis, donors in an Asian-associated ancestry cluster had fewer N-insertions in productive TCRs than the roughly 700-donor mean. In both the original and validation cohorts, the classifier was reported to diagnose cytomegalovirus status with high specificity and sensitivity. The cohort was sequenced for TCR beta chains only, and without alpha or paired-chain data the features that could be detected were limited. Because counts were too low, roughly 17 rarely observed V segments, including chromosome 9 orphons, were left out of the earlier analysis of 587 of the donors. A total of about 150 TCR beta chains were listed by the study as associated with cytomegalovirus. A cluster of highly shared sequence variants was judged likely to represent a technical artifact of the sequencing pipeline. Some IMGT-functional V segments, including TRBV6-2 and TRBV6-3, could not be distinguished by the 87-base-pair reads and were therefore excluded. In a later analysis, HLA-associated TCR beta chains were found to be more clonally expanded and to have lower generation probabilities than equally common non-associated chains. In a later analysis, the rate of TCR association differed among HLA loci, with DRB1 alleles having the most associated TCRs and HLA-C alleles having the fewest. Because some donors lacked HLA typing at each locus, the association tests relied only on the typed subset. CMV serostatus was the only immune exposure information available for the cohort. V-gene and J-gene trimming of TCR beta chains was associated with a missense DCLRE1C variant in a later genetic analysis, and the association was replicated in an independent cohort. Linkage disequilibrium might explain the correlated functional status among segregating V segments, but an unknown experimental factor could not be excluded. A later analysis associated 16,951 TCR beta sequences with specific HLA alleles at a false discovery rate of 0.05. In an earlier analysis of around 600 of the donors, most TCR beta V segments appeared in productive rearrangements about 87% or about 30% of the time, broadly matching IMGT annotations.

Receptor libraries were prepared by the immunoSEQ multiplex PCR assay. The multiplex PCR relied on a mix of 60 forward primers for TCR Vbeta segments and 13 reverse primers for TCR Jbeta segments. A multiplex PCR assay on genomic DNA amplified the CDR3 region of rearranged TCR beta genes. On the Illumina HiSeq System, the amplified TCR beta libraries were sequenced as 87-base-pair reads. As for the original processing: A later analysis counted some 80 million unique TCR beta chains across the 600 to 850 repertoires, and approximately 11 million of these chains were shared by at least two donors. Raw reads were error-corrected and collapsed into unique sequences by a nearest-neighbor algorithm in which closely related sequences were merged to remove PCR and sequencing errors. CDR3 sequences were aligned to IMGT reference sequences to assign V, D and J gene segments. Each retained sequence needed at least a six-nucleotide match to both a V gene segment and a J gene segment. A rearrangement was called productive if the CDR3 had no stop codons and remained in frame with V and J, and every other rearrangement was called non-productive. CDR3 was defined according to IMGT convention as the region running from the second conserved V-encoded cysteine to the conserved J-encoded phenylalanine. The earlier analysis of fewer than 750 of the donors excluded sequences that lacked an unambiguous match to a single V gene segment. An earlier analysis of a few hundred of the donors called V segments functional above 56.7% productive rearrangements and segregating when the between-donor standard deviation exceeded 5%. A statistical classification framework was built for diagnosing cytomegalovirus status from the catalog of TCR beta chain sequences. A later analysis assigned V and J genes by comparing TCR nucleotide sequences with IMGT/GENE-DB human TR gene sequences. In a later analysis, CDR3 sequences and most-parsimonious VDJ recombination scenarios were assigned using the TCRdist pipeline. In a later analysis, each TCR beta chain was defined by its CDR3 amino acid sequence together with its V-gene family, and reads lacking a unique V-gene family were excluded. A later analysis removed 450 to 600 highly shared, low-generation-probability nucleotide sequences to deal with suspected cross-contamination and a sequencing artifact. A later analysis calculated a clonal expansion index for each public chain from normalized within-repertoire ranks of inferred template counts. A later analysis computed generation probabilities with a VDJ recombination model fitted to out-of-frame rearrangements, and checked the results against IGoR. In a later analysis, hypergeometric tests were used to score TCR-TCR, TCR-HLA and TCR-CMV co-occurrence, with a repertoire-size bias correction applied to TCR pairs. To estimate false discovery rates, a later analysis permuted the HLA or CMV assignments 20 times. A later analysis grouped co-occurring TCRs with DBSCAN, adding TCRdist sequence similarity when clustering within HLA-allele-positive subsets. Repertoires with fewer than 30,000 or more than 120,000 public chains were left out of co-occurrence clustering, as were about five repertoires with anomalous nucleotide sharing. What TCRdb holds here is the immuneACCESS table cut down to in-frame rearrangements. Part of the clones is not present; checked against another copy, under half of the missing clones reflect an unresolved V gene, and the others are unexplained. V, J and clone size are taken as reported in that table, and D and trimming were inferred from the DNA itself. This sample holds approximately 110,000 clones; roughly 80% were observed only once. The top ten clonotypes cover roughly 22% of the sample.

V is trimmed back by 7 bases and J by 9 bases, and the junction contains 9 bases that no gene match accounts for. CDR1 and CDR2 were assigned from the germline V gene as SQVTM and ANQGSEA. The CDR3 runs 12 amino acids, cysteine and phenylalanine included. Only CDR3 DNA is held: 36 bases, read in frame from base 1. Sequencing input: PBMCs. The rearrangement joined TRBV29-1 to TRBJ2-1; TRBD1 agrees with 7 junctional bases. This TCR was sampled from a man in his thirties or forties in good health and CMV-seropositive. The nucleotides are TGCAGCGCGGCGCGGACAGGCGCTGAGCAGTTCTTC. Its translation reads: CSAARTGAEQFF.